This TCR beta chain was obtained from a study of CD8 T cells in Susac syndrome. Study results and caveats: A relatively small number of individuals underwent TCR sequencing and HLA analysis.

The sample holds a few counts of this clonotype. The target antigen is unknown. This CDR3 region has 11 residues. Trimming took 5 bases from V and 4 from J, leaving 3 bases between them. Germline values: CDR1 LNHDA, CDR2 SQIVND (reference sequence). The RNA, roughly 0.45 to 1 ug, was put through reverse transcription using random hexamers. TCRdb itself ran the immunoSEQ multiplex PCR reads through MiXCR, one entry per CDR3 protein. The sample has approximately 130,000 distinct CDR3 sequences, approximately 90% seen once. High-throughput TCR beta sequencing covered peripheral CD8+ and CD4+ T cells. TEMRA cells were FACS-enriched, unlike CD8+ and CD4+ T cells, which were negatively isolated.

The sequence came from a human donor with multiple sclerosis. The chain combines TRBV19 with TRBJ2-1; the D is unclear. Specimen: CD8+ T cells from PBMCs. Here the CDR3 reads CASSWYNEQFF. The CDR3 DNA follows: TGTGCCAGTAGTTGGTACAATGAGCAGTTCTTC.